The 17 T cell receptor beta chains below come from one sample, sequenced in a study of cytomegalovirus exposure and HLA in healthy donors. The PCR contained 60 Vbeta and 13 Jbeta primers. Only in-frame clones appear in the TCRdb table, and some are missing; sequencing was by immunoSEQ multiplex PCR. The table includes 100,000 to 150,000 clones, 70% to 80% detected once. Sequences were obtained from PBMCs. The receptor source for this set is a young man in good health and CMV-seronegative.

DNA for the CDR3: TGTGCCAGCCGGCTCAGCGTAGCAAACATTCAGTACTTC. This sequence encodes CASRLSVANIQYF. J is TRBJ2-4 and V is TRBV28; no definite D call. CDR1 is MDHEN and CDR2 is SYDVKM in the germline V gene. Trimming removed 8 bases at V and 6 bases at J, with 14 bases between. The CDR3 length is 13 residues.

The chain joins TRBV5-1 to TRBJ1-2, with 7 bases matching TRBD1. The length of the CDR3 is 13 residues. With V trimmed by 5 bases and J by 5 bases, 6 bases remained unmatched. The germline V gene encodes CDR1 SGHRS and CDR2 YFSETQ. Here the CDR3 reads CASRGDSLYGYTF. CDR3 bases: TGCGCCAGCAGGGGGGACAGCCTTTATGGCTACACCTTC.

A word on this clone: A junction boundary mismatches the germline segment, possibly from a read error. This rearrangement joins TRBV7-9 to TRBJ1-2, with 8 bases that match TRBD1. From germline, CDR1 is SEHNR and CDR2 FQNEAQ (reference sequence). This CDR3 is 12 amino acids long. DNA for the CDR3: TGTTCCAGCAGCCTGACAGGGGATGGCTACACCTTC. This codes for CSSSLTGDGYTF.

This chain links TRBV5-6 with TRBJ1-2, with D hard to call. The CDR3 runs 13 residues. Trimming stripped 5 bases from V and 0 bases from J, with 8 bases between. Per the germline V gene, CDR1 is SGHDT and CDR2 is YYEEEE. The CDR3 nucleotides are TGTGCCAGCAGTCGAGGCCCTAACTATGGCTACACCTTC. Its translation: CASSRGPNYGYTF.

V and J are TRBV30 and TRBJ2-1, with a tentative D call TRBD2 (5 bases). V lost 0 bases, J lost 7 bases, and 7 bases lay in between. This CDR3 has 12 residues. The germline V gene has CDR1 GTSNPN and CDR2 SVGIG (reference sequence). The chain's CDR3 is CAWSVRGNEQFF. The DNA for the CDR3 is TGTGCCTGGAGTGTACGGGGTAATGAGCAGTTCTTC.

This chain uses TRBV6-5 with TRBJ1-4, with 9 positions matching TRBD1. CDR1 and CDR2 from the germline V gene are MNHEY and SVGAGI. With V trimmed by 2 bases and J by 8 bases, 3 bases remained unmatched. The CDR3 runs 14 residues. The DNA of the CDR3 is TGTGCCAGCAGTTACCGGGACAGGGCAGAAAAACTGTTTTTT. Its protein product is CASSYRDRAEKLFF.

This clone was seen only once. The chain couples TRBV11-2 to TRBJ2-1; D perhaps matches TRBD2 (6 bases). Per the germline V gene, CDR1 is SGHAT and CDR2 is FQNNGV. CDR3 size: 15 residues. V shed 1 base and J shed 3 bases, with 10 bases lying between them. This CDR3 reads CASSLGSSGYNEQFF. The CDR3 DNA follows: TGTGCCAGCAGCTTAGGTAGTAGCGGCTACAATGAGCAGTTCTTC.

The chain combines TRBV7-9 with TRBJ2-2, with 8 bases aligning to TRBD1. The CDR3 has 15 amino acids. The V gene end was trimmed by 5 bases and the J gene end by 1 base; junction bases not matched to a gene: 3. Germline V gives CDR1 SEHNR, CDR2 FQNEAQ (reference sequence). CDR3 sequence reads: CASSPGTGNTGELFF. For the CDR3, the DNA is TGTGCCAGCAGCCCCGGGACAGGGAACACCGGGGAGCTGTTTTTT.

The chain combines TRBV4-3 with TRBJ1-1, with TRBD1 matching 8 bases. J gave up 0 bases and V 4 bases, and 4 bases lay outside the gene matches. Germline V gene data show CDR1 as LGHNA and CDR2 as YSLEER. This CDR3 is 15 amino acids long. The CDR3 sequence is CASSLGQGLNTEAFF. In nucleotides, the CDR3 is TGCGCCAGCAGCCTTGGACAGGGCCTGAACACTGAAGCTTTCTTT.

V and J are TRBV7-8 and TRBJ2-5; 11 nucleotides line up with TRBD2. Germline V gene data show CDR1 as SGHVS and CDR2 as FQNEAQ. This CDR3 is 14 amino acids long. Unmatched junction bases numbered 11, after V lost 6 bases and J lost 11 bases. As DNA, the CDR3 is TGTGCCAGCAGTCTAGCGGGAGGAAATAGGGAGCAGTACTTC. It specifies CASSLAGGNREQYF.

The rearrangement uses TRBV19 and TRBJ1-1; D is unclear. CDR1 is LNHDA, CDR2 SQIVND, per germline (reference sequence). This CDR3 spans 13 amino acids. V lost 3 bases and J lost 6, with 11 bases in between. CDR3 sequence: CASSMKMDSEAFF. DNA for the CDR3: TGTGCCAGTAGTATGAAGATGGACTCTGAAGCTTTCTTT.

This clone was counted once. This chain joins TRBV5-1 and TRBJ1-2; 10 positions match TRBD1. Trimming took 0 bases from V and 7 from J; bases not matched to a gene: 9. The CDR3 extends over 16 amino acids. Germline V gene sequence: CDR1 SGHRS, CDR2 YFSETQ. The chain's CDR3 is CASSLDGQGGFGGYTF. The CDR3 DNA sequence: TGCGCCAGCAGCTTGGACGGACAGGGGGGCTTCGGTGGCTACACCTTC.

This chain links TRBV7-2 with TRBJ2-7; a possible D gene is TRBD2 (5 bases). The germline V and J ends were trimmed by 6 bases and 0 bases, with 12 bases remaining between them. Looked up from germline, CDR1 is SGHTA and CDR2 is FQGNSA. There are 14 residues in the CDR3. The CDR3 here is CASSPSRGSYEQYF. In nucleotides, the CDR3 is TGTGCCAGCAGTCCTTCTCGGGGCTCCTACGAGCAGTACTTC.

The rearrangement uses TRBV29-1 and TRBJ1-4, with D unclear. Trimming cost V 4 bases and J 8 bases, with 14 bases left between them. The germline gives CDR1 SQVTM, CDR2 ANQGSEA. The CDR3 runs to 13 residues. In DNA, the CDR3 is TGCAGCGTTGCAATCGGAGTCGGCGAAAAACTGTTTTTT. Protein: CSVAIGVGEKLFF. The variable domain in full, completed from reference TRBV29-1 and TRBJ1-4, reads SAVISQKPSRDICQRGTSLTIQCQVDSQVTMMFWYRQQPGQSLTLIATANQGSEATYESGFVIDKFPISRPNLTFSTLTVSNMSPEDSSIYLCSVAIGVGEKLFFGSGTQLSVL.

This clone turned up a few times. V and J are TRBV19 and TRBJ2-1; D remains ambiguous. The CDR3 totals 13 residues. Looked up from germline, CDR1 is LNHDA and CDR2 is SQIVND (reference sequence). Deletions cut 4 bases from V and 9 bases from J, with 13 bases between. The CDR3 nucleotides are TGTGCCAGTAGTAGGGCCCCAGGCAGTGAGCAGTTCTTC. Encoded protein: CASSRAPGSEQFF.

The J gene is TRBJ1-3, the V gene TRBV4-3, with D unclear. This CDR3 contains 17 residues. Germline CDR1 and CDR2: LGHNA and YSLEER. V was clipped by 5 bases and J by 0 bases, with 17 bases between them. The CDR3 DNA reads as TGCGCCAGCAGCATACAAAAATTTGGTCCCTCTGGAAACACCATATATTTT. Translating gives CASSIQKFGPSGNTIYF.

The chain has TRBV5-1 and TRBJ2-7, with 11 positions matching TRBD2. With V trimmed by 3 bases and J by 6 bases, 8 bases remained unmatched. The length of the CDR3 is 15 residues. Germline V gene sequence: CDR1 SGHRS, CDR2 YFSETQ. CDR3 in DNA: TGCGCCAGCAGCTCCACTAGCGGGAGCGGCCTCGAGCAGTACTTC. This translates into CASSSTSGSGLEQYF.